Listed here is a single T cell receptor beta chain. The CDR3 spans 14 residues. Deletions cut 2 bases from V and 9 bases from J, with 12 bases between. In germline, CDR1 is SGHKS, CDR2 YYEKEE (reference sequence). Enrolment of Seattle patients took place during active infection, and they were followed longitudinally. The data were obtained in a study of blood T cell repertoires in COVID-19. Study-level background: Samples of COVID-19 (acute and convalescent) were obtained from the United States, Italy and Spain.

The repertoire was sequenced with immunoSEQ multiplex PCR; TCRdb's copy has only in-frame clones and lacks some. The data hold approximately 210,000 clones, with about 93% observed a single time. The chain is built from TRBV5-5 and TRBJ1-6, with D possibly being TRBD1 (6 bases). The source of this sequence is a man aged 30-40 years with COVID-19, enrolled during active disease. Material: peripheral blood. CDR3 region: CASSLQGPSSPLHF. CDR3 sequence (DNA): TGTGCCAGCAGCTTACAGGGACCCTCTTCACCCCTCCACTTT.